The source of this T cell receptor (beta chain) is a study of cytomegalovirus exposure and HLA in healthy donors. The overall study: Tens of millions of unique TCRs from HLA-typed donors were held in an early data release.

General study results and limits: As a later analysis revealed, the rate of TCR association differed by HLA locus, with DRB1 most and HLA-C fewest. Some V segments, including TRBV6-2 and TRBV6-3, were excluded as indistinguishable.

The PCR used 60 Vbeta and 13 Jbeta primers. Only in-frame clones appear in the TCRdb table, and some are missing; sequencing was by immunoSEQ multiplex PCR. The sample comprises 150,000 or so clones, roughly 73% of which are singletons, and approximately 1.6% rests with the top ten. In the case of this clone: Its target is not known.

The CDR3 has 14 residues. Trimming at V came to 7 bases and at J to 3 bases, leaving 4 bases not matched to a gene. Germline values: CDR1 ENHRY, CDR2 SYGVKD. The source of this sequence is a woman between 18 and 29 years old in good health and CMV-seronegative. The sequencing sample was made of PBMCs. The V call is TRBV10-3, the J call TRBJ1-3; 9 bases align to TRBD1. CDR3 in DNA: TGTGCCATCAACAACAGGGGGCTTGGAAACACCATATATTTT. Its translation is CAINNRGLGNTIYF.